This TCR beta chain was observed in a study of T-cell reconstitution after alpha-beta-depleted transplantation in children. The CDR3 has 17 amino acids. Germline loops: CDR1 MGHDK, CDR2 SYGVNS. V shed 4 bases, J shed 0 bases, and the junction held 8 bases outside the gene matches. This clonotype occurred once. Unique molecular identifiers were incorporated when the TCRbeta library was constructed. Using its own MiXCR run on the PCR reads, TCRdb lists one record per CDR3 protein. The sample yields almost 500,000 distinct CDR3 sequences, around an eighth seen once. This material consisted of PBMCs from the stem cell graft donor, taken from the stem cell graft. The clonotype was recovered from a human donor who donated a stem cell graft to a child with combined immunodeficiency. The V and J genes are TRBV25-1 and TRBJ2-2; 7 positions agree with TRBD1. The CDR3, as DNA: TGTGCCAGCAGTGGCCAACAGGGGTTCGCGAACACCGGGGAGCTGTTTTTT. Translation gives CASSGQQGFANTGELFF.